These 25 T cell receptor beta chains share one sample of origin, sequenced in a study of T cells in Graves' hyperthyroidism and ophthalmopathy. Regions amplified from RNA transcripts were the TCR beta CDR3 regions. First-round RT-PCR targeting the TCR CDR3 was performed with the HTBI primer set. TCRdb ran MiXCR on the multiplex PCR reads and lists one entry per CDR3 protein. The sample holds about half a million distinct CDR3 sequences, approximately 24% seen once. Specimen: blood. Source of these receptors: a woman in her twenties or thirties with Graves' ophthalmopathy.

Details on this clonotype: The CDR3 ends on some other residue instead of the conserved phenylalanine or tryptophan, so this is likely a read error. The chain uses TRBV28 and TRBJ2-7; 9 nucleotides agree with TRBD1. V was clipped by 5 bases and J by 6 bases; unmatched bases: 8. The CDR3 runs 14 residues. Germline CDR1 reads MDHEN; CDR2 reads SYDVKM. The DNA for the CDR3 is TGTGCCAGCAGTCTGGGGACAGGGTGGGTCGAGCAGTACTCC. The encoded protein is CASSLGTGWVEQYS.

This clonotype was observed a few times. The V call is TRBV7-9, the J call TRBJ2-5; possible D gene TRBD2, 5 bases. The germline CDR1 and CDR2 sequences are SEHNR and FQNEAQ (reference sequence). Between the trimmed V and J ends, which lost 1 base and 5 bases, there was a span of 14 bases. The CDR3 spans 15 residues. CDR3 protein: CASSLGAGLVETQYF. The CDR3 DNA sequence: TGTGCCAGCAGCTTAGGGGCAGGACTGGTGGAGACCCAGTACTTC.

This clonotype showed up just a few times. The chain is built from TRBV2 and TRBJ2-2; 7 bases agree with TRBD1. This CDR3 is built from 17 residues. Germline values: CDR1 SNHLY, CDR2 FYNNEI. With 10 bases clipped from V and 2 bases from J, the junction kept 16 bases outside the gene matches. The CDR3 region is CATAPGQNTFNTGELFF. The CDR3, as DNA: TGTGCCACTGCACCGGGACAGAATACCTTTAACACCGGGGAGCTGTTTTTT.

The table lists this clonotype with many counts. The chain carries TRBV7-2 and TRBJ2-5; D might be TRBD1 or TRBD2, each matching 5 bases. V was cut by 4 bases and J by 1 base, with 7 bases left in between. There are 13 residues in the CDR3. CDR1 and CDR2 from the germline V gene are SGHTA and FQGNSA. The CDR3 bases are TGTGCCAGCAGCTCGGGACGCCAAGAGACCCAGTACTTC. Translating it yields CASSSGRQETQYF.

This clonotype was counted ten times or more. A much larger clone is a single base away; this may be a read error. The chain has TRBV12-5 and TRBJ1-2; D possibly corresponds to TRBD1 (6 bases). CDR1 and CDR2 (germline): LGHNT, FRNRAP. V was clipped by 0 bases and J by 5 bases, with 28 bases between them. This CDR3 comprises 20 residues. For the CDR3, the DNA is TGTGCTAGTGGTTTGGTAACCACCAACAGGGCATTCTGTAATAAATATGGCTACACCTTC. Translation gives CASGLVTTNRAFCNKYGYTF.

The rearrangement links TRBV6-1 to TRBJ2-5; 7 positions match TRBD1. Per the germline V gene, CDR1 is MNHNS and CDR2 is SASEGT. J gave up 5 bases and V 2 bases, and 5 bases lay outside the gene matches. The CDR3 totals 14 residues. The CDR3 loop reads CASSETRQGETQYF. The CDR3 region has the DNA TGTGCCAGCAGTGAAACACGACAGGGTGAGACCCAGTACTTC.

This clonotype turned up a few times. The chain combines TRBV6-5 with TRBJ1-2; D is perhaps TRBD1 (6 bases). V lost 2 bases and J lost 3, with 16 bases in between. The CDR3 sequence is 16 residues long. The germline gives CDR1 MNHEY, CDR2 SVGAGI. The CDR3 DNA follows: TGTGCCAGCAGTTACAGGAGCAGGGGTCGCGACTATGGCTACACCTTC. Residues: CASSYRSRGRDYGYTF.

This clonotype showed up many times. The chain's CDR3 is CSGIQRSQETQYF. The DNA for the CDR3 is TGCAGCGGAATACAGCGATCCCAAGAGACCCAGTACTTC. The J gene is TRBJ2-5, the V gene TRBV29-1, with unresolved D. Deletions cut 7 bases from V and 1 base from J, with 13 bases between. This CDR3 has 13 amino acids. Germline assignment: CDR1 SQVTM and CDR2 ANQGSEA. Together with reference TRBV29-1 and TRBJ2-5, the CDR3 gives the full variable domain: SAVISQKPSRDICQRGTSLTIQCQVDSQVTMMFWYRQQPGQSLTLIATANQGSEATYESGFVIDKFPISRPNLTFSTLTVSNMSPEDSSIYLCSGIQRSQETQYFGPGTRLLVL.

The V call is TRBV24-1, the J call TRBJ2-7; D is possibly TRBD1 (5 bases). The CDR3 contains 15 residues. The germline gives CDR1 KGHDR, CDR2 SFDVKD. Between the trimmed V and J ends, which lost 4 bases and 5 bases, there was a span of 17 bases. In DNA form, the CDR3 reads TGTGCCACCAGTGACGACAGCAGGAGTCCCCACGAGCAGTACTTC. It translates to CATSDDSRSPHEQYF.

The rearrangement joins TRBV12-3 or TRBV12-4 to TRBJ1-2, with a weak D call TRBD1 (6 bases). This CDR3 contains 13 residues. The V gene lost 8 bases and the J gene lost 7 bases, with 17 bases spanning the gap. CDR3 region: CASRPDRRSGYTF. In nucleotides, the CDR3 is TGTGCCAGCCGACCTGACAGGAGGTCTGGCTACACCTTC.

At least ten counts were recorded for this clonotype. The chain links TRBV19 to TRBJ2-5, with TRBD2 matching 10 bases. Trimming at V came to 2 bases and at J to 2 bases, leaving 8 bases not matched to a gene. Germline CDR1 is LNHDA and CDR2 is SQIVND (reference sequence). The CDR3 consists of 17 residues. This CDR3 reads CASSIPWTSGVQETQYF. The CDR3 coding sequence is TGTGCCAGTAGTATACCCTGGACTAGCGGAGTTCAAGAGACCCAGTACTTC.

This clonotype was seen more than once but under ten times. This chain uses TRBV12-3 or TRBV12-4 with TRBJ1-5, with D hard to call. The length of the CDR3 is 14 residues. Trimming stripped 3 bases from V and 4 bases from J, with 10 bases between. This chain's CDR3 is CASSFGQTNQPQHF. CDR3 nucleotide sequence: TGTGCCAGCAGTTTCGGCCAGACTAATCAGCCCCAGCATTTT.

A few counts support this clonotype. The chain combines TRBV24-1 with TRBJ2-3, with TRBD2 matching over 11 bases. Per the germline V gene, CDR1 is KGHDR and CDR2 is SFDVKD. Trimming removed 3 bases from V and 2 bases from J; junction bases left unmatched: 3. This CDR3 region has 16 residues. CDR3 bases: TGTGCCACCAGTGATACTAGCGGGAGTTCCACAGATACGCAGTATTTT. Translating it yields CATSDTSGSSTDTQYF.

In its sample, this clonotype was seen many times. The gene calls are TRBV6-2 or TRBV6-3 and TRBJ1-2, with D uncertain. V lost 2 bases, J lost 6 bases, and 10 bases lay in between. The germline V gene has CDR1 MNHEY and CDR2 SVGEGT. The CDR3 has 13 amino acids. CDR3 nucleotide sequence: TGTGCCAGCAGTTACACGGGGTACGATGGCTACACCTTC. This translates into CASSYTGYDGYTF.

This clonotype was seen many times. The chain links TRBV5-6 to TRBJ2-2, with TRBD1 matching 8 bases. The CDR3 consists of 16 residues. From germline, CDR1 is SGHDT and CDR2 YYEEEE. Trimming removed 4 bases from V and 5 bases from J; junction bases left unmatched: 10. CDR3 coding DNA: TGTGCCAGCAGCCTAGGACAGGGAGATGGAACCGGGGAGCTGTTTTTT. Amino acids: CASSLGQGDGTGELFF.

The chain combines TRBV7-8 with TRBJ1-5, with 9 bases identical to TRBD1. This CDR3 contains 14 residues. Germline lookup yields CDR1 SGHVS and CDR2 FQNEAQ. Trimming at V came to 0 bases and at J to 8 bases, leaving 2 bases not matched to a gene. In DNA form, the CDR3 reads TGTGCCAGCAGCTTAGCGGACAGGGGTGAGCCCCAGCATTTT. Translated, it gives CASSLADRGEPQHF.

V gene TRBV2 combines with J gene TRBJ1-5, with unresolved D. The V gene's germline CDR1 is SNHLY and CDR2 FYNNEI. The CDR3 covers 15 residues. Deletions cut 3 bases from V and 2 bases from J, with 11 bases between. Here the CDR3 reads CASSEEGLGNQPQHF. CDR3 sequence (DNA): TGTGCCAGCAGTGAGGAGGGATTGGGCAATCAGCCCCAGCATTTT.

This clonotype appeared a few times. The genes are TRBV12-3 or TRBV12-4 and TRBJ2-7; D call uncertain. The CDR3 extends over 13 amino acids. With 1 base removed from V and 5 bases from J, the gap between germline ends came to 9 bases. CDR3: CASSLVGWHEQYF. CDR3 DNA: TGTGCCAGCAGTTTAGTAGGGTGGCACGAGCAGTACTTC.

This chain joins TRBV6-4 and TRBJ2-5, with no clear D. The CDR3 totals 13 residues. Germline CDR1 and CDR2: MRHNA and SNTAGT. The ends were cut back, 6 bases at V and 2 bases at J, with 10 bases in the middle. The CDR3 sequence is CASSQYHQETQYF. The DNA for the CDR3 is TGTGCCAGCAGCCAGTATCATCAAGAGACCCAGTACTTC.

In its sample, this clonotype was seen many times. V gene TRBV2 combines with J gene TRBJ2-7; TRBD2 matches at 7 bases. The V gene end was trimmed by 7 bases and the J gene end by 5 bases; junction bases not matched to a gene: 11. The length of the CDR3 is 14 residues. Germline V gene lookup returns CDR1 SNHLY and CDR2 FYNNEI. This chain's CDR3 is CASTAGRVYDEQYF. The CDR3 region has the DNA TGTGCCAGCACCGCGGGGAGGGTCTACGACGAGCAGTACTTC.

In this sample, this clonotype turned up many times. V usage is TRBV6-8 and J usage is TRBJ1-1; 10 bases agree with TRBD1. The length of the CDR3 is 18 residues. Germline values: CDR1 MNHGY, CDR2 SAAAGT. The V gene end was trimmed by 2 bases and the J gene end by 1 base; junction bases not matched to a gene: 10. The CDR3 coding sequence is TGTGCCAGCAGTTACGGCGACAGGGGGCTACCGAGGAACACTGAAGCTTTCTTT. Translating it yields CASSYGDRGLPRNTEAFF.

The V gene is TRBV20-1, the J gene TRBJ2-2; D gene uncertain. V gave up 3 bases and J gave up 9 bases, with 11 bases separating them. The CDR3 runs 12 residues. CDR1 is DFQATT, CDR2 SNEGSKA, per germline (reference sequence). CDR3 sequence reads: CSARRGRRELFF. The CDR3 DNA is TGCAGTGCTAGGCGAGGAAGGCGGGAGCTGTTTTTT.

This clonotype has more than one count but fewer than ten. The rearrangement links TRBV30 to TRBJ1-6; 8 positions match TRBD1. The CDR3 loop spans 15 amino acids. V lost 2 bases and J lost 10; bases outside the gene matches: 10. The germline CDR1 and CDR2 sequences are GTSNPN and SVGIG (reference sequence). The CDR3 DNA reads TGTGCCTGGAGTTTGGACAGGGCTTCGCAGTCACCCCTCCACTTT. As protein: CAWSLDRASQSPLHF.

The rearrangement links TRBV7-9 to TRBJ2-5; 11 bases are a match to TRBD1. Germline CDR1 SEHNR, CDR2 FQNEAQ (reference sequence). Losses at the gene ends were 5 bases for V and 5 bases for J; bases not matched to a gene: 4. The CDR3 extends over 14 amino acids. This CDR3 is CASSPDRGLETQYF. The CDR3 DNA reads as TGTGCCAGCAGCCCGGACAGGGGGCTCGAGACCCAGTACTTC.

This clonotype turned up a few times. The rearrangement joins TRBV27 to TRBJ2-3; TRBD1 agrees at 10 bases. With 1 base clipped from V and 0 bases from J, the junction kept 7 bases outside the gene matches. This CDR3 region has 18 residues. Germline V gene sequence: CDR1 MNHEY, CDR2 SMNVEV (reference sequence). CDR3 loop: CASSLWGGGQGSTDTQYF. The CDR3 nucleotides are TGTGCCAGCAGTTTATGGGGTGGGGGACAGGGGAGCACAGATACGCAGTATTTT.